The following is a TCR beta chain sequence with its context. CDR1 and CDR2 from the germline V gene are MNHNS and SASEGT. The CDR3 covers 14 residues. Trimming took off 2 bases at V and 6 bases at J, with 14 bases between the two ends. The data stem from a study of control samples from healthy donors and cancer patients. TCRdb keeps only in-frame clones here, not all; method: immunoSEQ multiplex PCR. The sample gives just over 150,000 clones, about 94% of which show up once; roughly 2.3% is in the top ten. Sequences were obtained from blood. The sequence derives from a man in his fifties or sixties in good health. The chain has TRBV6-1 and TRBJ2-7, with D possibly TRBD2 on 7 matching bases. CDR3 bases: TGTGCCAGCAGTGAAAGGGGGGGAGGGTTCGAGCAGTACTTC. Encoded protein: CASSERGGGFEQYF.